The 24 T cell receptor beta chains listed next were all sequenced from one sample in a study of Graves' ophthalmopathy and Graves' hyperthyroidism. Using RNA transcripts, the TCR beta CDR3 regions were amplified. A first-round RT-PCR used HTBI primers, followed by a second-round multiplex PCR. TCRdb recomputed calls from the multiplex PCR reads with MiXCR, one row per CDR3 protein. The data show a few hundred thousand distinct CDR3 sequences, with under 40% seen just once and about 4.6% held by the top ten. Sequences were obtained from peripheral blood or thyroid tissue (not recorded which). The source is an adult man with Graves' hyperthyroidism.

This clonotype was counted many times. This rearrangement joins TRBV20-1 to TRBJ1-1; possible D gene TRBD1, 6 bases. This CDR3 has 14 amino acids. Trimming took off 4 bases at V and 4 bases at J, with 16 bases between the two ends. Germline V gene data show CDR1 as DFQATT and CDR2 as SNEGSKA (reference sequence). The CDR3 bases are TGCAGTGCTAAGCGGGCAGGGGTGATCACTGAAGCTTTCTTT. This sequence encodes CSAKRAGVITEAFF.

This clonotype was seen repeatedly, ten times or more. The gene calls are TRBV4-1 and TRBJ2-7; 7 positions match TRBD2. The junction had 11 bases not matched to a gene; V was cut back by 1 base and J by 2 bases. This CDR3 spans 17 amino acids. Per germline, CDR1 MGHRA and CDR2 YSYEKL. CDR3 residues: CASSQGSGRGSPYEQYF. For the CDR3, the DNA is TGCGCCAGCAGCCAAGGGTCAGGGCGGGGGAGCCCCTACGAGCAGTACTTC.

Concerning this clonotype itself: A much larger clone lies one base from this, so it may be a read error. The CDR3 protein is CASSYSLSETQYF. CDR3 sequence (DNA): TGTGCCAGCAGTTACTCGTTGTCAGAGACCCAGTACTTC. The chain uses TRBV6-1 and TRBJ2-5; D is undetermined. This CDR3 is built from 13 residues. CDR1 MNHNS and CDR2 SASEGT come from the germline V gene. Trimming removed 5 bases at V and 4 bases at J, with 11 bases between.

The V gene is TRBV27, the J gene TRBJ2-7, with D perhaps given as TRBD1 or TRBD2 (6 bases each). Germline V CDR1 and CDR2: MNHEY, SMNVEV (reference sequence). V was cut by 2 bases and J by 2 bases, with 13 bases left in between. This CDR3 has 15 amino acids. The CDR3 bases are TGTGCCAGCAGTTTAACGGGGGCCCTTCCCTACGAGCAGTACTTC. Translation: CASSLTGALPYEQYF.

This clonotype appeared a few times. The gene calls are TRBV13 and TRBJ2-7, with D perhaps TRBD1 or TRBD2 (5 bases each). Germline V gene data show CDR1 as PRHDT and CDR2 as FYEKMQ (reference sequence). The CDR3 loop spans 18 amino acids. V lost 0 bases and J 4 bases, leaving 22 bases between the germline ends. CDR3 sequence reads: CASSLGLGVPGQGYEQYF. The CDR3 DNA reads TGTGCCAGCAGCTTAGGGCTGGGGGTTCCAGGGCAAGGGTACGAGCAGTACTTC.

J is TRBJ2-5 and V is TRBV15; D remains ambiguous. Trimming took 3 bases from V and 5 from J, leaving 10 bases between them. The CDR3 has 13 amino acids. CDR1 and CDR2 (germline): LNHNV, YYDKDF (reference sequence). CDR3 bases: TGTGCCACCAGCAGTTTGATGTTTGAGACCCAGTACTTC. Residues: CATSSLMFETQYF.

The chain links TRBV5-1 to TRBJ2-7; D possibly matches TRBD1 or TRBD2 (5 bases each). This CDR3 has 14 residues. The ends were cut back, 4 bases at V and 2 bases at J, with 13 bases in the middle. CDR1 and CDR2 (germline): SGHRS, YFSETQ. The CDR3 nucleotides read TGCGCCAGCAGCCAAGGGGACGGAGCCTACGAGCAGTACTTC. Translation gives CASSQGDGAYEQYF. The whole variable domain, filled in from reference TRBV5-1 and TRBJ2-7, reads KAGVTQTPRYLIKTRGQQVTLSCSPISGHRSVSWYQQTPGQGLQFLFEYFSETQRNKGNFPGRFSGRQFSNSRSEMNVSTLELGDSALYLCASSQGDGAYEQYFGPGTRLTVT.

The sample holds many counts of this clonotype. In DNA, the CDR3 is TGTGCCAGCAGACTGACTAGCGGGACCTACGAGCAGTACTTC. Residues: CASRLTSGTYEQYF. The chain couples TRBV6-6 to TRBJ2-7; TRBD2 matches 11 bases. CDR3 size: 14 residues. Germline V gene sequence: CDR1 MNHNY, CDR2 SVGAGI (reference sequence). V shed 6 bases and J 2 bases; nucleotides not matched to a gene: 3.

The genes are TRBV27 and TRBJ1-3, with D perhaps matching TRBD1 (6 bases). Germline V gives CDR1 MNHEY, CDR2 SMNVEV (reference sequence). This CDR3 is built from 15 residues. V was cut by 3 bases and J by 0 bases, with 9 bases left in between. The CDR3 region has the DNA TGTGCCAGCAGTTTGGACAGCAGCTCTGGAAACACCATATATTTT. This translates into CASSLDSSSGNTIYF.

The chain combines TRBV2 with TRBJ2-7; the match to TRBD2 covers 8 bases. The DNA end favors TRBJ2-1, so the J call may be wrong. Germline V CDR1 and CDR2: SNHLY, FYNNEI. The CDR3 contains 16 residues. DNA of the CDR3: TGTGCCAGCAGTTCCCGCGGGGGGCTTCCCTACAATGAGCAGTTCTTC. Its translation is CASSSRGGLPYNEQFF.

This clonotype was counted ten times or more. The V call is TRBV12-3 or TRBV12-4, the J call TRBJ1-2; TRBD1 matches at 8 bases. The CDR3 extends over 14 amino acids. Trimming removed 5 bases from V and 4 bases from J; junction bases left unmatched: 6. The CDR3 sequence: CASSQQGEGYGYTF. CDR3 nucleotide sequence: TGTGCCAGCAGTCAACAGGGGGAGGGCTATGGCTACACCTTC.

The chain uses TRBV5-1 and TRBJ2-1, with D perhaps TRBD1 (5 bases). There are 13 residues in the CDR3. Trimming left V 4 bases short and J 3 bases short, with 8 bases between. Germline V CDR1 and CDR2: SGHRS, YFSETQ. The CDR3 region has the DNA TGCGCCAGCAGCAGGGGCGTCTACAATGAGCAGTTCTTC. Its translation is CASSRGVYNEQFF.

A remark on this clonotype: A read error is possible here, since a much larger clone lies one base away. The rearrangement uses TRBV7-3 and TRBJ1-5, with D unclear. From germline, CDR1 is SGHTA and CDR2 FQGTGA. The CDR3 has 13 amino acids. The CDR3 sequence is CASSPLSSQPQHF. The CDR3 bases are TGTGCCAGCAGCCCATTAAGCAGTCAGCCCCAGCATTTT.

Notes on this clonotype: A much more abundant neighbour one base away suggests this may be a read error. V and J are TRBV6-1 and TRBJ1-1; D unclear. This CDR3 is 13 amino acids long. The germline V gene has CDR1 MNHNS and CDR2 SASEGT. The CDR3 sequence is CASSSVANTKAFF. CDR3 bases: TGTGCCAGCAGTTCTGTCGCGAACACTAAAGCTTTCTTT.

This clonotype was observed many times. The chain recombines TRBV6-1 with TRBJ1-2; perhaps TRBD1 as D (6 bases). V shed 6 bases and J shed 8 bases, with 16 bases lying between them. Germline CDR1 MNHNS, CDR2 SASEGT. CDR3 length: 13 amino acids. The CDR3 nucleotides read TGTGCCAGCAGGGCTACAGGGCAGAGGGGCTACACCTTC. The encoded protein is CASRATGQRGYTF.

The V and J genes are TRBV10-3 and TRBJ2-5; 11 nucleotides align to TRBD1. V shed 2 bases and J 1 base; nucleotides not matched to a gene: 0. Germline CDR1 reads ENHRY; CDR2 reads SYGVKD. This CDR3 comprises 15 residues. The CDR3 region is CAISEGTGGQETQYF. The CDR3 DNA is TGTGCCATCAGTGAGGGGACAGGGGGCCAAGAGACCCAGTACTTC.

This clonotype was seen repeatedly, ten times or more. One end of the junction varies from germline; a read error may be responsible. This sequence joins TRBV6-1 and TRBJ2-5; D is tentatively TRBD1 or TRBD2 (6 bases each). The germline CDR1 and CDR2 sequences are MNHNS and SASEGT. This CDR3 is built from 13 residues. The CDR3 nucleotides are TGTGCCAGCAGGGAAGGGGGGCAAGAGACCCAGTACTTC. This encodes CASREGGQETQYF.

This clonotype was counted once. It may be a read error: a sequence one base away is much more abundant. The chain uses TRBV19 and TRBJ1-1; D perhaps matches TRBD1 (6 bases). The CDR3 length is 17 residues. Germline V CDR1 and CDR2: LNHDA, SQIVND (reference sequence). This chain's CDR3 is CASSIGALTGVSTEALF. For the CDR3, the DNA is TGTGCCAGTAGTATAGGGGCACTGACAGGAGTGAGCACTGAAGCTCTCTTT.

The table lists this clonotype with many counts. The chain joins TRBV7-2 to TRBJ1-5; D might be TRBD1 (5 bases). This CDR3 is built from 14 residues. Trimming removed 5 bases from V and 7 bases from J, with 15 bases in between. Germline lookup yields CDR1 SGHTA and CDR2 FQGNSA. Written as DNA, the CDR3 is TGTGCCAGCAGCCGGGGACTGATATTGCAGCCCCAGCATTTT. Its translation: CASSRGLILQPQHF.

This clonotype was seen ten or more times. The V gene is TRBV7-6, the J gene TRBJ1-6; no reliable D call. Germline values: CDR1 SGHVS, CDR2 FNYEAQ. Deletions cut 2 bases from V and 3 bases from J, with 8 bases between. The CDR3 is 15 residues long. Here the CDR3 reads CASSLQRDYNSPLHF. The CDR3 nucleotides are TGTGCCAGCAGCTTACAGCGCGACTATAATTCACCCCTCCACTTT. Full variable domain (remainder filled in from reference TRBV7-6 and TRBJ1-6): GAGVSQSPRYKVTKRGQDVALRCDPISGHVSLYWYRQALGQGPEFLTYFNYEAQQDKSGLPNDRFSAERPEGSISTLTIQRTEQRDSAMYRCASSLQRDYNSPLHFGNGTRLTVT.

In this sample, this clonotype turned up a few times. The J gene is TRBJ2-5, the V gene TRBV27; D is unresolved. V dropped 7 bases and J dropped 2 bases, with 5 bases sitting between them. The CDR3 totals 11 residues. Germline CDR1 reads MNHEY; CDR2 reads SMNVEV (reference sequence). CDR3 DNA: TGTGCCAGCATGAAACAAGAGACCCAGTACTTC. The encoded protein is CASMKQETQYF.

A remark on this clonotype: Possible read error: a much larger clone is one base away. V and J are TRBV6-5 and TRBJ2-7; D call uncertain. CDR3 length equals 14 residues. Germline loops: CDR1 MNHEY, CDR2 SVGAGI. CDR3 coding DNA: TGTGCCAGCAGTCCCCTCGGCGCCGGTTACGAGCGGTACTTC. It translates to CASSPLGAGYERYF.

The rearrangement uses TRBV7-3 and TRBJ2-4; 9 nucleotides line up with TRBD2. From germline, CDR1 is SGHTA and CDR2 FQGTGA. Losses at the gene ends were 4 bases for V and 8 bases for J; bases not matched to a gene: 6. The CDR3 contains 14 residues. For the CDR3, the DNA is TGTGCCAGCAGCTGGGGACTAGCAGGCGACATTCAGTACTTC. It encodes CASSWGLAGDIQYF.

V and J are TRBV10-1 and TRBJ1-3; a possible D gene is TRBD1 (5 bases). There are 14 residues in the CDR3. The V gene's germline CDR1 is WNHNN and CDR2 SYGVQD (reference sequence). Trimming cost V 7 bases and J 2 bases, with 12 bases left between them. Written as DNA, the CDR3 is TGCGCCAGCACCTCGGGGGGTACTGGAAACACCATATATTTT. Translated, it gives CASTSGGTGNTIYF.